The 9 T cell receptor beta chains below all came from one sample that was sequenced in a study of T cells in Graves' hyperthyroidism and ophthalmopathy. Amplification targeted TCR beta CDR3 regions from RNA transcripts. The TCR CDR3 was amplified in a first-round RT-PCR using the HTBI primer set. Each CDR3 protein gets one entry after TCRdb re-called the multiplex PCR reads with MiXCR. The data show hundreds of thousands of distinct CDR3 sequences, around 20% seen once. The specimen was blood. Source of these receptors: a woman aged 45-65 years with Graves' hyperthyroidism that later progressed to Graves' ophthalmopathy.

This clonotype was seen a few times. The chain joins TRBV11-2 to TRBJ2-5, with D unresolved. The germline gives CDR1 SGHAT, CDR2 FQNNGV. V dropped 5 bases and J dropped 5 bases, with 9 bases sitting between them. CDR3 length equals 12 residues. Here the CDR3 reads CASSTVGETQYF. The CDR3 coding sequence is TGTGCCAGCAGCACGGTTGGGGAGACCCAGTACTTC.

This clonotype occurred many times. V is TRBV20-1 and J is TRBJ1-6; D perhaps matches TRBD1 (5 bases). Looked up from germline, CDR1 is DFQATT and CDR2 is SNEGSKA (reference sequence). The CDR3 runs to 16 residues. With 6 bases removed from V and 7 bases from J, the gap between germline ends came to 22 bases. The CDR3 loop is CSASNPQGFGNSPLHF. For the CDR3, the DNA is TGCAGTGCCTCTAACCCCCAGGGATTCGGGAATTCACCCCTCCACTTT.

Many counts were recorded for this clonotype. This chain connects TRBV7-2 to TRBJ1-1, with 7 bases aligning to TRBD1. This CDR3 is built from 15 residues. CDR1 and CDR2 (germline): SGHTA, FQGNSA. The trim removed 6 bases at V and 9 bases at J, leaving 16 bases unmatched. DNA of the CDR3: TGTGCCAGCAGTCCTCCGGCAGGGAGGGGGCCTCAAGCTTTCTTT. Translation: CASSPPAGRGPQAFF.

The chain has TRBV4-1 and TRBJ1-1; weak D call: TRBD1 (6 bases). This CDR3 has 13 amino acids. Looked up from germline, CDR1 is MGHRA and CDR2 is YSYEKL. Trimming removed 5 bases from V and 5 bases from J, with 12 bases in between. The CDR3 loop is CASSGNRETEAFF. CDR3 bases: TGCGCCAGCAGCGGGAACAGGGAAACTGAAGCTTTCTTT.

CDR3 sequence reads: CSVELSYEQYF. The CDR3 nucleotides read TGCAGCGTTGAATTGTCGTACGAGCAGTACTTC. This chain connects TRBV29-1 to TRBJ2-7; no clear D gene. The germline V gene encodes CDR1 SQVTM and CDR2 ANQGSEA. Deletions cut 2 bases from V and 4 bases from J, with 6 bases between. CDR3 length: 11 amino acids.

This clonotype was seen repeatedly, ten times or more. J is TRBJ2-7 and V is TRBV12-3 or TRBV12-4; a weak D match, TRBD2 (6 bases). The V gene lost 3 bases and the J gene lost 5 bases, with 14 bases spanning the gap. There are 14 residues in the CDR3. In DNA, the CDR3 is TGTGCCAGCAGTTTGCGGCAGGGAGGACACGAGCAGTACTTC. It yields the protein CASSLRQGGHEQYF.

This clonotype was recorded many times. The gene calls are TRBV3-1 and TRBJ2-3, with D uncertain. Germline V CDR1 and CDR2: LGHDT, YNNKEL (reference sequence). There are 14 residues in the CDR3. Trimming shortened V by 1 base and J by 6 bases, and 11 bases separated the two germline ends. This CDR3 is CASSQVPRKDTQYF. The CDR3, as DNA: TGTGCCAGCAGCCAAGTCCCGCGGAAGGATACGCAGTATTTT.

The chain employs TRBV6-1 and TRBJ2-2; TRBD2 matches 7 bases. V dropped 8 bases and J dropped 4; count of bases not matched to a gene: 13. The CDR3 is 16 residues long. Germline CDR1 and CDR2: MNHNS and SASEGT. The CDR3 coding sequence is TGTGCCAGCCGGGACTACACCTTGTCGGGCACCGGGGAGCTGTTTTTT. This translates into CASRDYTLSGTGELFF.

The CDR3 DNA reads TGTGCCAGTAGAACAGGGCGCGGCGGGGAGCTGTTTTTT. Encoded protein: CASRTGRGGELFF. V and J are TRBV19 and TRBJ2-2; D may be TRBD1 (6 bases). Germline V gene sequence: CDR1 LNHDA, CDR2 SQIVND (reference sequence). The CDR3 is 13 amino acids. Deletions cut 6 bases from V and 7 bases from J, with 12 bases between.